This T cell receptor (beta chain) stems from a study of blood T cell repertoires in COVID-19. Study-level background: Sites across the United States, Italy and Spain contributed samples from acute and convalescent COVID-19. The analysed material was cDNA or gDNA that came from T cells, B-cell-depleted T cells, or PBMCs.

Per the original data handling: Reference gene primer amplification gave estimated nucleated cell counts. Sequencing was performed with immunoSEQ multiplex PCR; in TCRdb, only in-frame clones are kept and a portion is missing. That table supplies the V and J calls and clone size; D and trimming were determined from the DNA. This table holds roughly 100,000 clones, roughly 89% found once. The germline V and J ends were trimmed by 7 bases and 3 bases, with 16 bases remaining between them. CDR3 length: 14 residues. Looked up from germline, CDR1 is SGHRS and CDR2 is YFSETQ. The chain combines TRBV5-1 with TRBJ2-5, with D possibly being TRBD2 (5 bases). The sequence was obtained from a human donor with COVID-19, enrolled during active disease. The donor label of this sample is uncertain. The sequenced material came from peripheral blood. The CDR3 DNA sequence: TGCGCCAGCGCCCCCCGGGGTGTAGAAGAGACCCAGTACTTC. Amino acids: CASAPRGVEETQYF.